These 19 T cell receptor beta chains were sequenced from one sample in a study of cytomegalovirus exposure and HLA in healthy donors. PCR primers comprised 60 Vbeta and 13 Jbeta primers. Here immunoSEQ multiplex PCR was the method, and the copy in TCRdb shows in-frame clones only, minus some. The sample lists more than 90,000 clones, around 74% occurring once. The material sequenced was PBMCs. The receptors here all came from a man in his thirties or forties in good health and CMV-seropositive.

The rearrangement joins TRBV6-5 to TRBJ2-1; 8 nucleotides match TRBD1. This CDR3 comprises 14 residues. From germline, CDR1 is MNHEY and CDR2 SVGAGI. V shed 0 bases, J shed 7 bases, and the junction held 2 bases outside the gene matches. Here the CDR3 DNA reads TGTGCCAGCAGTTACTCCAGGGGGCGGAATGAGCAGTTCTTC. It codes for CASSYSRGRNEQFF.

V usage is TRBV2 and J usage is TRBJ1-2; no reliable D call. Germline-derived CDR1 and CDR2 are SNHLY and FYNNEI. The CDR3 is made up of 16 amino acids. The V end was cut by 2 bases, the J end by 0 bases, with 13 bases between. The CDR3 nucleotides read TGTGCCAGCAGTGAAACGGCAGCGAATTCTAACTATGGCTACACCTTC. Residues: CASSETAANSNYGYTF.

This chain joins TRBV18 and TRBJ2-3, with unresolved D. The CDR3 runs to 15 residues. CDR1 KGHSH and CDR2 LQKENI come from the germline V gene. V shed 3 bases and J shed 0 bases, with 10 bases lying between them. The CDR3 bases are TGTGCCAGCTCACCTCGTGGCGGAAGCACAGATACGCAGTATTTT. This translates into CASSPRGGSTDTQYF.

V and J are TRBV28 and TRBJ1-2; the D is unclear. Germline V gene lookup returns CDR1 MDHEN and CDR2 SYDVKM. V lost 6 bases to trimming and J lost 3 bases, with 20 bases between them. CDR3 size: 16 residues. CDR3 loop: CASSKPGNTGDYGYTF. The CDR3 DNA sequence: TGTGCCAGCAGCAAGCCCGGGAACACTGGTGACTATGGCTACACCTTC.

V is TRBV2 and J is TRBJ1-2; D not certain. The CDR3 is 14 amino acids. Per the germline V gene, CDR1 is SNHLY and CDR2 is FYNNEI. The germline V and J ends were trimmed by 7 bases and 5 bases, with 17 bases remaining between them. CDR3: CASNREQLAYGYTF. The CDR3 region has the DNA TGTGCCAGCAACCGGGAGCAGCTTGCATATGGCTACACCTTC.

The chain is built from TRBV28 and TRBJ1-4; D not resolved. CDR1 and CDR2 from the germline V gene are MDHEN and SYDVKM. Trimming removed 3 bases from V and 1 base from J, with 12 bases in between. The CDR3 has 16 amino acids. As DNA, the CDR3 is TGTGCCAGCAGTTTCCCCAGGCGCCGAACTAATGAAAAACTGTTTTTT. It translates to CASSFPRRRTNEKLFF. The full variable domain, completed using reference TRBV28 and TRBJ1-4, is DVKVTQSSRYLVKRTGEKVFLECVQDMDHENMFWYRQDPGLGLRLIYFSYDVKMKEKGDIPEGYSVSREKKERFSLILESASTNQTSMYLCASSFPRRRTNEKLFFGSGTQLSVL.

This sequence joins TRBV18 and TRBJ1-1; perhaps TRBD1 as D (6 bases). The CDR3 has 15 residues. Germline V gives CDR1 KGHSH, CDR2 LQKENI. V gave up 4 bases and J gave up 0 bases, with 12 bases separating them. Here the CDR3 reads CASSLRNRVNTEAFF. In DNA, the CDR3 is TGTGCCAGCTCACTCCGGAACAGGGTGAACACTGAAGCTTTCTTT.

The genes are TRBV5-1 and TRBJ2-2; a weak D match, TRBD1 (5 bases). Trimming removed 3 bases from V and 1 base from J, with 10 bases in between. Looked up from germline, CDR1 is SGHRS and CDR2 is YFSETQ. This CDR3 contains 15 residues. This CDR3 reads CASSSDSKNTGELFF. The CDR3 DNA reads as TGCGCCAGCAGCTCCGACAGCAAGAACACCGGGGAGCTGTTTTTT.

This sequence joins TRBV5-1 and TRBJ2-1, with 11 bases lining up with TRBD2. The ends lost 4 bases at V and 3 bases at J; junction bases unmatched: 0. CDR1 and CDR2 (germline): SGHRS, YFSETQ. The CDR3 has 14 residues. The CDR3 sequence is CASSGLAGYNEQFF. CDR3 coding DNA: TGCGCCAGCAGCGGACTAGCGGGCTACAATGAGCAGTTCTTC. Drawing the rest from reference TRBV5-1 and TRBJ2-1, the complete variable domain is KAGVTQTPRYLIKTRGQQVTLSCSPISGHRSVSWYQQTPGQGLQFLFEYFSETQRNKGNFPGRFSGRQFSNSRSEMNVSTLELGDSALYLCASSGLAGYNEQFFGPGTRLTVL.

The V gene is TRBV7-8, the J gene TRBJ2-1, with D possibly TRBD1 on 5 matching bases. The germline V and J ends were trimmed by 6 bases and 6 bases, with 9 bases remaining between them. There are 12 residues in the CDR3. Germline CDR1 and CDR2: SGHVS and FQNEAQ. CDR3 amino acids: CASSVGRNEQFF. The CDR3 DNA reads as TGTGCCAGCAGTGTGGGGCGCAATGAGCAGTTCTTC.

This chain joins TRBV7-9 and TRBJ1-1; maybe TRBD1 (6 bases). Germline-derived CDR1 and CDR2 are SEHNR and FQNEAQ (reference sequence). V was shortened by 3 bases and J by 2 bases, with 7 bases between the two germline ends. CDR3 size: 13 residues. This CDR3 reads CASSFGGNTEAFF. DNA for the CDR3: TGTGCCAGCAGCTTTGGGGGCAACACTGAAGCTTTCTTT.

The V call is TRBV6-6, the J call TRBJ2-1; D is possibly TRBD1 (6 bases). Trimming stripped 4 bases from V and 5 bases from J, with 15 bases between. This CDR3 has 15 amino acids. The germline V gene has CDR1 MNHNY and CDR2 SVGAGI (reference sequence). The CDR3: CASSLQRGMNNEQFF. The CDR3 nucleotides are TGTGCCAGCAGTTTACAGAGGGGGATGAACAATGAGCAGTTCTTC.

The V gene is TRBV4-1, the J gene TRBJ2-5; tentative D call: TRBD1 (6 bases). TRBJ2-7 explains the end of the DNA better; the J call may be wrong. The CDR3 is 17 amino acids. The germline gives CDR1 MGHRA, CDR2 YSYEKL. The CDR3 region has the DNA TGCGCCAGCAGCCAAGATCCCCCGGCAGGGGAGCGCTACGAGCAGTACTTC. It yields the protein CASSQDPPAGERYEQYF.

This clone has more than one count but fewer than ten. The chain is built from TRBV5-6 and TRBJ1-1; D gene ambiguous. The V end lost 0 bases, the J end lost 12 bases, and 9 bases lay between the germline ends. This CDR3 comprises 11 residues. Looked up from germline, CDR1 is SGHDT and CDR2 is YYEEEE. CDR3 protein: CASSLAGLSFF. The CDR3 DNA follows: TGTGCCAGCAGCTTGGCCGGACTGTCTTTCTTT.

V is TRBV30 and J is TRBJ2-5, with 8 bases matching TRBD1. Trimming removed 0 bases from V and 7 bases from J; junction bases left unmatched: 7. Germline V gene sequence: CDR1 GTSNPN, CDR2 SVGIG (reference sequence). The CDR3 sequence is 14 residues long. The CDR3 DNA reads TGTGCCTGGAGTGTGGGCAGGGGGCGAGGGACCCAGTACTTC. Amino acid sequence: CAWSVGRGRGTQYF.

The CDR3 loop reads CASSPGVAGHEQFF. The CDR3 DNA reads as TGTGCCAGCAGCCCAGGGGTAGCGGGGCATGAGCAGTTCTTC. The chain carries TRBV7-2 and TRBJ2-1; 8 bases align to TRBD2. The CDR3 totals 14 residues. J was trimmed by 8 bases and V by 5 bases; bases with no gene match: 8. The germline V gene encodes CDR1 SGHTA and CDR2 FQGNSA. Complete variable domain (other parts from reference TRBV7-2 and TRBJ2-1): GAGVSQSPSNKVTEKGKDVELRCDPISGHTALYWYRQSLGQGLEFLIYFQGNSAPDKSGLPSDRFSAERTGGSVSTLTIQRTQQEDSAVYLCASSPGVAGHEQFFGPGTRLTVL.

The V and J genes are TRBV28 and TRBJ2-2; 10 nucleotides align to TRBD1. With V trimmed by 3 bases and J by 3 bases, 7 bases remained unmatched. CDR1 is MDHEN, CDR2 SYDVKM, per germline. This CDR3 region has 17 residues. CDR3 sequence reads: CASSFPRQGADTGELFF. The CDR3 DNA reads as TGTGCCAGCAGTTTTCCGAGACAGGGGGCGGACACCGGGGAGCTGTTTTTT.

The V call is TRBV5-1, the J call TRBJ2-7, with TRBD1 matching over 10 bases. The CDR3 is made up of 17 amino acids. Trimming removed 2 bases from V and 5 bases from J; junction bases left unmatched: 13. Germline lookup yields CDR1 SGHRS and CDR2 YFSETQ. CDR3 DNA: TGCGCCAGCAGCTTCCCCCCCCGGGGGACAGGGGAACACGAGCAGTACTTC. It specifies CASSFPPRGTGEHEQYF.

This clone was recorded only once. The CDR3 here is CASRSGGGAKNIQYF. As DNA, the CDR3 is TGTGCCAGCAGATCTGGCGGGGGGGCCAAAAACATTCAGTACTTC. The chain carries TRBV2 and TRBJ2-4, with TRBD2 identical over 8 bases. The CDR3 extends over 15 amino acids. V lost 6 bases to trimming and J lost 1 base; unmatched junction nucleotides: 5. Germline V CDR1 and CDR2: SNHLY, FYNNEI.